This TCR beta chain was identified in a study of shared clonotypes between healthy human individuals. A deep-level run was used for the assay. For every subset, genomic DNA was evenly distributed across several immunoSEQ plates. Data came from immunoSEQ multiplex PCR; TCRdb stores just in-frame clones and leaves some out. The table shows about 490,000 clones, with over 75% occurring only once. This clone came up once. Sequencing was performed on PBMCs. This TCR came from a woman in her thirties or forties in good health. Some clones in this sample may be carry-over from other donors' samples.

For the CDR3, the DNA is TGTGCCAGCAGCTTGGGGGGGCGGACTGAAGCTTTCTTT. Translating it yields CASSLGGRTEAFF. The V and J genes are TRBV5-6 and TRBJ1-1; tentative D call: TRBD1 (6 bases). The CDR3 covers 13 residues. The germline CDR1 and CDR2 sequences are SGHDT and YYEEEE. With 0 bases removed from V and 5 bases from J, the gap between germline ends came to 8 bases.